Below, 27 T cell receptor beta chains from the same sample are listed, as sequenced in a study of beta chain features in type 1 diabetes. The study's findings and limits: In every one of the four CD4+ subsets, TCRB CDR3s were moderately but significantly shorter in Type 1 diabetes patients.

Investigators reverse transcribed all isolated RNA, so they sequenced expressed TCRB transcripts. TCRdb keeps only in-frame clones here, not all; method: immunoSEQ multiplex PCR. Of 300,000 to 350,000 clones detected, about a tenth appear once; the ten largest clones hold 0.9% to 1.1%. These receptors have no known antigen. Sample: central memory CD4+ T cells from blood. All receptors derive from a man aged 30-40 years with type 1 diabetes.

This chain links TRBV20-1 with TRBJ1-1; no definite D call. V lost 4 bases to trimming and J lost 6 bases, with 9 bases between them. The CDR3 is made up of 11 amino acids. Germline CDR1 DFQATT, CDR2 SNEGSKA (reference sequence). The CDR3 DNA follows: TGCAGTGCTATCCGCCGGGCTGAAGCTTTCTTT. Translating gives CSAIRRAEAFF.

This clone was seen at least ten times. This rearrangement joins TRBV2 to TRBJ2-3; no clear D gene. This CDR3 comprises 14 residues. CDR1 and CDR2 from the germline V gene are SNHLY and FYNNEI. V was cut by 10 bases and J by 2 bases, with 16 bases left in between. The CDR3: CANSPVANTDTQYF. Written as DNA, the CDR3 is TGTGCCAACTCTCCTGTGGCGAACACAGATACGCAGTATTTT. Combining the CDR3 with reference TRBV2 and TRBJ2-3 gives the whole variable domain EPEVTQTPSHQVTQMGQEVILRCVPISNHLYFYWYRQILGQKVEFLVSFYNNEISEKSEIFDDQFSVERPDGSNFTLKIRSTKLEDSAMYFCANSPVANTDTQYFGPGTRLTVL.

The genes are TRBV7-2 and TRBJ2-5, with D maybe TRBD2 (6 bases). This CDR3 is built from 14 residues. Looked up from germline, CDR1 is SGHTA and CDR2 is FQGNSA. Trimming shortened V by 7 bases and J by 2 bases, and 14 bases separated the two germline ends. This chain's CDR3 is CTSNYNGGQETQYF. CDR3 nucleotide sequence: TGTACCAGCAACTATAATGGGGGGCAAGAGACCCAGTACTTC.

The rearrangement joins TRBV30 to TRBJ2-4; TRBD1 aligns across 7 bases. This CDR3 region has 12 residues. The germline gives CDR1 GTSNPN, CDR2 SVGIG (reference sequence). With 1 base clipped from V and 6 bases from J, the junction kept 0 bases outside the gene matches. The CDR3 spells CAWSEGANIQYF. The DNA of the CDR3 is TGTGCCTGGAGTGAGGGGGCAAACATTCAGTACTTC.

This clone was seen a handful of times. This rearrangement joins TRBV6-1 to TRBJ2-3, with D uncertain. Trimming left V 1 base short and J 0 bases short, with 11 bases between. CDR3 length: 16 residues. Germline CDR1 reads MNHNS; CDR2 reads SASEGT. The CDR3 nucleotides are TGTGCCAGCAGTGAAGGTGCGGCAGCGAGCACAGATACGCAGTATTTT. It is translated as CASSEGAAASTDTQYF.

The chain uses TRBV7-9 and TRBJ1-4; 8 nucleotides line up with TRBD1. CDR1 SEHNR and CDR2 FQNEAQ come from the germline V gene (reference sequence). The CDR3 has 14 amino acids. Trimming removed 5 bases from V and 3 bases from J; junction bases left unmatched: 2. CDR3 DNA sequence: TGTGCCAGCAGCACGACAGGGGCTAATGAAAAACTGTTTTTT. This gives the protein CASSTTGANEKLFF.

This clone was seen more than once but under ten times. The V and J genes are TRBV21-1 and TRBJ2-1; TRBD2, the table's D call, was not compared with the DNA. TRBV21-1 is termed a pseudogene. The CDR3 loop spans 18 amino acids. The CDR3 loop reads CASSKARSGTSGGTEQFF. The CDR3, as DNA: TGTGCCAGCAGCAAAGCCCGTTCCGGGACTAGCGGGGGGACTGAGCAGTTCTTC.

The rearrangement joins TRBV7-2 to TRBJ2-3, with D perhaps TRBD2 (5 bases). The CDR3 contains 14 residues. Germline V gene lookup returns CDR1 SGHTA and CDR2 FQGNSA. Trimming took off 1 base at V and 6 bases at J, with 11 bases between the two ends. The CDR3 DNA reads TGTGCCAGCAGCTTAGACGGGGTAGCCGATACGCAGTATTTT. This translates into CASSLDGVADTQYF.

This clone was counted a few times. CDR3 nucleotides: TGCGCCAGCAGCTCTTTAGCGGGGGGAAACACAGATACGCAGTATTTT. Protein: CASSSLAGGNTDTQYF. V and J are TRBV5-1 and TRBJ2-3, with 10 positions matching TRBD2. This CDR3 contains 16 residues. After removal of 3 bases from V and 2 bases from J, the junction contained 6 bases not matched to a gene. Germline V gene sequence: CDR1 SGHRS, CDR2 YFSETQ.

This clone was detected a few times. V gene TRBV15 combines with J gene TRBJ1-4; D unresolved. The germline V gene encodes CDR1 LNHNV and CDR2 YYDKDF (reference sequence). Trimming took off 0 bases at V and 10 bases at J, with 12 bases between the two ends. CDR3 length: 14 residues. CDR3 protein: CATSRDNMYGKLFF. In DNA, the CDR3 is TGTGCCACCAGCAGAGATAATATGTATGGAAAACTGTTTTTT.

This clone was seen more than once but under ten times. The chain carries TRBV7-9 and TRBJ1-2, with a tentative D call TRBD1 (6 bases). Trimming took off 2 bases at V and 4 bases at J, with 11 bases between the two ends. From germline, CDR1 is SEHNR and CDR2 FQNEAQ (reference sequence). This CDR3 has 14 residues. The CDR3 DNA follows: TGTGCCAGCAGCTTATCCGGGGACACCTATGGCTACACCTTC. Amino acids: CASSLSGDTYGYTF.

This chain links TRBV2 with TRBJ2-1, with 7 bases matching TRBD2. The CDR3 is made up of 15 amino acids. CDR1 is SNHLY, CDR2 FYNNEI, per germline. The ends lost 5 bases at V and 2 bases at J; junction bases unmatched: 6. CDR3 sequence: CASSRAGSTYNEQFF. As DNA, the CDR3 is TGTGCCAGCAGTAGAGCGGGGTCCACCTACAATGAGCAGTTCTTC.

This clone has just a few counts. The chain uses TRBV2 and TRBJ2-3; D may be TRBD1 or TRBD2 (7 bases each). The ends were cut back, 8 bases at V and 5 bases at J, with 17 bases in the middle. The germline CDR1 and CDR2 sequences are SNHLY and FYNNEI. The CDR3 is made up of 14 amino acids. The CDR3 loop reads CASCPQGGIDTQYF. CDR3 DNA: TGTGCCAGCTGCCCCCAGGGGGGGATAGATACGCAGTATTTT.

This clone was seen more than once but under ten times. CDR3 DNA: TGCAGCGGCGGACAGGGGGCGCGCGGGACCCAGTACTTC. Protein: CSGGQGARGTQYF. The chain employs TRBV29-1 and TRBJ2-5, with TRBD1 matching 11 bases. The germline CDR1 and CDR2 sequences are SQVTM and ANQGSEA. With V trimmed by 7 bases and J by 7 bases, 8 bases remained unmatched. The CDR3 totals 13 residues.

Only a few counts were recorded for this clone. The chain is built from TRBV29-1 and TRBJ1-1; D is possibly TRBD1 (5 bases). The CDR3 is 15 amino acids. With 6 bases removed from V and 0 bases from J, the gap between germline ends came to 17 bases. Germline CDR1 SQVTM, CDR2 ANQGSEA. CDR3 in amino acids: CSVASGPRMNTEAFF. The CDR3 nucleotides read TGCAGCGTCGCCTCGGGGCCCCGTATGAACACTGAAGCTTTCTTT.

This clone was seen a few times. The chain carries TRBV4-3 and TRBJ1-3; D call uncertain. CDR1 LGHNA and CDR2 YSLEER come from the germline V gene. V lost 0 bases and J 4 bases, leaving 7 bases between the germline ends. The CDR3 runs to 14 residues. For the CDR3, the DNA is TGCGCCAGCAGCCAAGATCTAGCGGGAAACACCATATATTTT. Translation gives CASSQDLAGNTIYF.

This clone has a handful of counts. The DNA for the CDR3 is TGTGCCAGCAGCAAAGCGGGGACTAGCACAGATACGCAGTATTTT. Translation gives CASSKAGTSTDTQYF. The chain joins TRBV7-2 to TRBJ2-3; 7 bases line up with TRBD2. The CDR3 loop spans 15 amino acids. Germline V lookup: CDR1 SGHTA, CDR2 FQGNSA. J was trimmed by 0 bases and V by 5 bases; bases with no gene match: 5. The full variable domain, completed using reference TRBV7-2 and TRBJ2-3, is GAGVSQSPSNKVTEKGKDVELRCDPISGHTALYWYRQSLGQGLEFLIYFQGNSAPDKSGLPSDRFSAERTGGSVSTLTIQRTQQEDSAVYLCASSKAGTSTDTQYFGPGTRLTVL.

This clone was counted a few times. The chain recombines TRBV10-1 with TRBJ2-5; 9 bases map to TRBD1. V gave up 3 bases and J gave up 6 bases; unmatched junction bases: 5. CDR1 is WNHNN, CDR2 SYGVQD, per germline (reference sequence). This CDR3 is built from 14 residues. The CDR3 loop is CASSEGQGFQTQYF. The DNA for the CDR3 is TGCGCCAGCAGTGAAGGACAGGGGTTTCAGACCCAGTACTTC.

V gene TRBV2 combines with J gene TRBJ2-1, with 11 bases that match TRBD2. This CDR3 is 15 amino acids long. The germline V gene has CDR1 SNHLY and CDR2 FYNNEI. The J segment lost 5 bases and the V segment lost 5 bases, leaving 5 bases of the junction unmatched. The CDR3 reads CASSLAGGQHNEQFF. CDR3 nucleotides: TGTGCCAGCAGTTTAGCGGGGGGGCAACACAATGAGCAGTTCTTC.

This clone was picked up many times. The J gene is TRBJ2-3, the V gene TRBV19; D is tentatively TRBD1 or TRBD2 (5 bases each). Germline loops: CDR1 LNHDA, CDR2 SQIVND (reference sequence). Trimming took off 5 bases at V and 0 bases at J, with 9 bases between the two ends. CDR3 length: 14 amino acids. The CDR3 sequence: CASSPGTSTDTQYF. In nucleotides, the CDR3 is TGTGCCAGTAGTCCAGGGACCAGCACAGATACGCAGTATTTT.

This clone has just a few counts. One end of the junction is discordant with germline, which a read error may explain. The chain is built from TRBV7-7 and TRBJ2-3; TRBD1 matches 8 bases. Germline V gene lookup returns CDR1 SSHAT and CDR2 FNYEAQ (reference sequence). CDR3 length: 13 residues. CDR3 loop: CASSRTGTDTQYF. CDR3 in DNA: TGTGCTAGCAGCCGGACAGGGACAGATACGCAGTATTTT.

This clone was recorded a few times. V usage is TRBV29-1 and J usage is TRBJ2-5; possibly TRBD1 for D (6 bases). Looked up from germline, CDR1 is SQVTM and CDR2 is ANQGSEA. V was clipped by 7 bases and J by 5 bases, with 20 bases between them. The CDR3 runs to 14 residues. CDR3 coding DNA: TGCAGCGCCTCAGTCGGACAGTCGGGGGAGACCCAGTACTTC. It encodes CSASVGQSGETQYF.

The V and J genes are TRBV6-6 and TRBJ1-1; 8 positions match TRBD1. This CDR3 has 14 residues. Germline-derived CDR1 and CDR2 are MNHNY and SVGAGI (reference sequence). The trim removed 5 bases at V and 5 bases at J, leaving 7 bases unmatched. The CDR3 DNA is TGTGCCAGCAGTACCAACAGGGGGGGGACTGAAGCTTTCTTT. Translation: CASSTNRGGTEAFF.

This clone has just a few counts. The V call is TRBV10-3, the J call TRBJ2-5; 9 nucleotides match TRBD2. The length of the CDR3 is 15 residues. Germline trimming cut 10 bases from V and 5 bases from J; bases unmatched to any gene: 14. Germline-derived CDR1 and CDR2 are ENHRY and SYGVKD. The CDR3 DNA follows: TGTGCCACCACTAGCGGGCGGGGCCCTGGTGAGACCCAGTACTTC. Protein product: CATTSGRGPGETQYF.

This clone has a handful of counts. J is TRBJ1-5 and V is TRBV6-1; D not resolved. CDR3 length: 15 amino acids. V dropped 6 bases and J dropped 1 base, with 13 bases sitting between them. Germline V lookup: CDR1 MNHNS, CDR2 SASEGT. The CDR3 protein is CASRDGPLSNQPQHF. The CDR3 region has the DNA TGTGCCAGCAGGGACGGACCCTTGAGCAATCAGCCCCAGCATTTT.

This sequence joins TRBV5-1 and TRBJ2-3; the D is unclear. V was clipped by 4 bases and J by 6 bases, with 15 bases between them. The V gene's germline CDR1 is SGHRS and CDR2 YFSETQ. This CDR3 spans 14 amino acids. The chain's CDR3 is CASSLGRPDDTQYF. The CDR3 nucleotides read TGCGCCAGCAGCCTAGGGCGGCCTGATGATACGCAGTATTTT.

The CDR3 loop reads CASSTSASTDTQYF. CDR3 DNA sequence: TGTGCCAGCAGCACTAGCGCCAGCACAGATACGCAGTATTTT. The chain has TRBV11-2 and TRBJ2-3, with 7 bases fitting TRBD2. Germline V gene data show CDR1 as SGHAT and CDR2 as FQNNGV. The V segment lost 5 bases and the J segment 0 bases; nucleotides outside the gene matches: 2. The CDR3 extends over 14 amino acids.